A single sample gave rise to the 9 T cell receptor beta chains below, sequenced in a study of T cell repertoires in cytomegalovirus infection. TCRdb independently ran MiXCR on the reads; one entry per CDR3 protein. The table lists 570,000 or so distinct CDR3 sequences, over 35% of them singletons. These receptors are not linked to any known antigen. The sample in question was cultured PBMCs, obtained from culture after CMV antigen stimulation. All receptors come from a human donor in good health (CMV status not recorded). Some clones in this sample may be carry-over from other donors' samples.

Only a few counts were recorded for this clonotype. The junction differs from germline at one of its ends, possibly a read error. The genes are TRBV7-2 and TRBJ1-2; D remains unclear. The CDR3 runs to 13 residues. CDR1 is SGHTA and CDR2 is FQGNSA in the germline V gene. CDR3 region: CASSLARLYDYTF. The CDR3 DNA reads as TGTGCCAGCAGCTTGGCCAGGCTGTATGACTACACCTTC. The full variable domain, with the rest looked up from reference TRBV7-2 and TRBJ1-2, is GAGVSQSPSNKVTEKGKDVELRCDPISGHTALYWYRQSLGQGLEFLIYFQGNSAPDKSGLPSDRFSAERTGGSVSTLTIQRTQQEDSAVYLCASSLARLYDYTFGSGTRLTVV.

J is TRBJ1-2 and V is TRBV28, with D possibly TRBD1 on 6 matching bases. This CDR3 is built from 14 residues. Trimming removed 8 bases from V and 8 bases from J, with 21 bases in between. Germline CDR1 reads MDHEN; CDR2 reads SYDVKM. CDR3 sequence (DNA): TGTGCCAGCGAGATCCAGGGGCGATTGGGCGGCTACACCTTC. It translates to CASEIQGRLGGYTF.

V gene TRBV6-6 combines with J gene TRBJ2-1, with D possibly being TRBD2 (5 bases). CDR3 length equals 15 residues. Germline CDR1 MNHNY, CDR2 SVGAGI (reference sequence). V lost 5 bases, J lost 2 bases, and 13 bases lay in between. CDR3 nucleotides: TGTGCCAGCAGTCCGGACTCTCTTCCCTACAATGAGCAGTTCTTC. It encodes CASSPDSLPYNEQFF.

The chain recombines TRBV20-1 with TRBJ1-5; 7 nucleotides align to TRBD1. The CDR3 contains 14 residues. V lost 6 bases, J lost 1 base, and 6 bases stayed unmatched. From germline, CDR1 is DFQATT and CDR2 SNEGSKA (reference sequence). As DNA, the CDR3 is TGCAGTGCCATACAGGGGCCAAGCAATCAGCCCCAGCATTTT. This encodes CSAIQGPSNQPQHF.

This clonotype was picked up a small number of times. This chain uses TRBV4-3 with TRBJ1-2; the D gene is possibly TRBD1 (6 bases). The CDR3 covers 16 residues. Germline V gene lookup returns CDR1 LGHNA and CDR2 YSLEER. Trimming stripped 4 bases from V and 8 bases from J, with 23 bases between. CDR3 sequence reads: CASSPPGRVGGKGYTF. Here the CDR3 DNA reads TGCGCCAGCAGCCCTCCCGGACGAGTGGGGGGCAAGGGCTACACCTTC.

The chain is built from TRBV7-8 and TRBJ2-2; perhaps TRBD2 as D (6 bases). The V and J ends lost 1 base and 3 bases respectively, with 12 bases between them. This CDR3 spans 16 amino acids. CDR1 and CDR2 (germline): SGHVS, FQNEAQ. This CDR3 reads CASSLGQTGDTGELFF. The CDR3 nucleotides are TGTGCCAGCAGCTTAGGTCAGACGGGAGACACCGGGGAGCTGTTTTTT. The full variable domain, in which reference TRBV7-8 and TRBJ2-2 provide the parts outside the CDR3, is GAGVSQSPRYKVAKRGQDVALRCDPISGHVSLFWYQQALGQGPEFLTYFQNEAQLDKSGLPSDRFFAERPEGSVSTLKIQRTQQEDSAVYLCASSLGQTGDTGELFFGEGSRLTVL.

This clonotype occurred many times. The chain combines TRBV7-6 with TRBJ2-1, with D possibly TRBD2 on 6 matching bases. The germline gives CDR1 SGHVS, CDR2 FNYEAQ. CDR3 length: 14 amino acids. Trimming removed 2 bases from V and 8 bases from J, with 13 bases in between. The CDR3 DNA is TGTGCCAGCAGCTTACTACGGGGGACGGATGAGCAGTTCTTC. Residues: CASSLLRGTDEQFF.

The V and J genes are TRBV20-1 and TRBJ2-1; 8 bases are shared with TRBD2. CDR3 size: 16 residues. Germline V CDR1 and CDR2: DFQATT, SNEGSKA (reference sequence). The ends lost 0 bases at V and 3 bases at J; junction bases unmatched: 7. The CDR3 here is CSARDHRGGLYNEQFF. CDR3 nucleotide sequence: TGCAGTGCTAGAGATCATCGCGGGGGGCTCTACAATGAGCAGTTCTTC.

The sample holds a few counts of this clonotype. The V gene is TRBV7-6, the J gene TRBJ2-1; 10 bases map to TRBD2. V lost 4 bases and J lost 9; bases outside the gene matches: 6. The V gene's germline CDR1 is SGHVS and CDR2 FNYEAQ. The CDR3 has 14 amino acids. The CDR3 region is CASSSLAGISEQFF. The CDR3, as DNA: TGTGCCAGCAGCTCACTAGCGGGAATCAGTGAGCAGTTCTTC.